The 18 T cell receptor beta chains reported below all come from one sample, sequenced in a study of post-analysis software for immune sequencing data. The antigens of these receptors remain unknown. General study results and limits: Elevated frequency relative to controls characterized several TRBV segments in patients, TRBV5-6, TRBV5-1 and TRBV20-1 among them.

The library was made from cDNA and included unique molecular identifiers. TCRdb ran MiXCR on the PCR reads and lists one entry per CDR3 protein. Among approximately 630,000 distinct CDR3 sequences listed, more than 50% were seen once. The sequenced material came from blood. These TCRs come from a girl aged 2-9 years with multiple sclerosis.

This clonotype has only a few counts. The chain uses TRBV20-1 and TRBJ1-5; 7 bases align to TRBD1. The length of the CDR3 is 15 residues. CDR1 and CDR2 from the germline V gene are DFQATT and SNEGSKA (reference sequence). The V and J ends lost 2 bases and 3 bases, in that order; junction bases with no gene match: 7. The CDR3 sequence is CSARTGTADNQPQHF. CDR3 DNA: TGCAGTGCTAGAACAGGGACAGCGGACAATCAGCCCCAGCATTTT.

V and J are TRBV28 and TRBJ2-7, with TRBD2 as a possible D gene (6 bases). Between the trimmed V and J ends, which lost 3 bases and 0 bases, there was a span of 12 bases. The CDR3 spans 15 residues. Germline V gene data show CDR1 as MDHEN and CDR2 as SYDVKM. The CDR3 here is CASSFLAPSSYEQYF. For the CDR3, the DNA is TGTGCCAGCAGTTTCCTAGCGCCCAGCTCCTACGAGCAGTACTTC.

A single count supports this clonotype. The chain carries TRBV20-1 and TRBJ2-7, with D uncertain. The length of the CDR3 is 13 residues. The V gene's germline CDR1 is DFQATT and CDR2 SNEGSKA (reference sequence). Trimming pared 6 bases from V and 6 bases from J, leaving 18 bases between. In DNA, the CDR3 is TGCAGTGCCAACCGGCGACCAGTCGGCGAGCAGTACTTC. Protein: CSANRRPVGEQYF.

The rearrangement joins TRBV4-1 to TRBJ2-1; 11 nucleotides agree with TRBD2. This CDR3 comprises 15 residues. Unmatched junction bases numbered 2, after V lost 1 base and J lost 6 bases. Germline V gene sequence: CDR1 MGHRA, CDR2 YSYEKL. The CDR3 nucleotides read TGCGCCAGCAGCCAAGTAGCGGGGGGGTTCAATGAGCAGTTCTTC. This translates into CASSQVAGGFNEQFF.

This sequence joins TRBV12-3 or TRBV12-4 and TRBJ1-1; D is uncertain. The V end lost 6 bases, the J end lost 0 bases, and 11 bases lay between the germline ends. CDR3 length: 14 amino acids. The CDR3 here is CASRAENVNTEAFF. The CDR3, as DNA: TGTGCCAGCAGGGCCGAGAATGTGAACACTGAAGCTTTCTTT.

The chain uses TRBV3-1 and TRBJ2-5; D is undetermined. Germline V gene data show CDR1 as LGHDT and CDR2 as YNNKEL (reference sequence). This CDR3 contains 12 residues. The V gene lost 3 bases and the J gene lost 1 base, with 3 bases spanning the gap. For the CDR3, the DNA is TGTGCCAGCAGCCACCGCCAAGAGACCCAGTACTTC. As protein: CASSHRQETQYF.

The chain links TRBV21-1 to TRBJ2-3. TRBV21-1 is noted as a pseudogene. The CDR3 has 15 amino acids. The chain's CDR3 is CASPQGRLLTDTQYF. CDR3 bases: TGTGCCAGCCCCCAAGGACGGCTCCTCACAGATACGCAGTATTTT.

The rearrangement links TRBV29-1 to TRBJ1-1; a weak D match, TRBD1 (6 bases). The CDR3 has 13 residues. Germline V lookup: CDR1 SQVTM, CDR2 ANQGSEA. The germline V and J ends were trimmed by 6 bases and 2 bases, with 13 bases remaining between them. CDR3 sequence (DNA): TGCAGCGTCGAGAGGGGGGACAACACTGAAGCTTTCTTT. It specifies CSVERGDNTEAFF.

The chain links TRBV20-1 to TRBJ2-5; 10 bases agree with TRBD1. With 6 bases clipped from V and 1 base from J, the junction kept 11 bases outside the gene matches. Germline V gives CDR1 DFQATT, CDR2 SNEGSKA (reference sequence). The CDR3 length is 16 residues. CDR3 in amino acids: CSAGGTGENPQETQYF. The CDR3 DNA sequence: TGCAGTGCGGGAGGGACAGGGGAAAATCCCCAAGAGACCCAGTACTTC.

The chain is built from TRBV5-1 and TRBJ2-1; a possible D gene is TRBD1 (6 bases). Looked up from germline, CDR1 is SGHRS and CDR2 is YFSETQ. The CDR3 covers 15 residues. V dropped 6 bases and J dropped 8 bases, with 21 bases sitting between them. The CDR3: CASNPRDNGSDEQFF. The DNA for the CDR3 is TGCGCCAGCAATCCCCGGGACAATGGAAGCGATGAGCAGTTCTTC.

The chain has TRBV5-1 and TRBJ1-1; D gene uncertain. CDR3 length equals 15 residues. Trimming removed 2 bases from V and 2 bases from J, with 13 bases in between. Germline CDR1 SGHRS, CDR2 YFSETQ. As DNA, the CDR3 is TGCGCCAGCAGCTTCCTCGATACCCGAAACACTGAAGCTTTCTTT. Translated: CASSFLDTRNTEAFF. Full variable domain (missing parts from reference TRBV5-1 and TRBJ1-1): KAGVTQTPRYLIKTRGQQVTLSCSPISGHRSVSWYQQTPGQGLQFLFEYFSETQRNKGNFPGRFSGRQFSNSRSEMNVSTLELGDSALYLCASSFLDTRNTEAFFGQGTRLTVV.

This chain uses TRBV20-1 with TRBJ2-1, with 10 positions matching TRBD2. The germline V gene has CDR1 DFQATT and CDR2 SNEGSKA (reference sequence). V lost 1 base and J lost 6; bases outside the gene matches: 6. The CDR3 spans 15 residues. CDR3 in amino acids: CSARVAGGGSNEQFF. In DNA, the CDR3 is TGCAGTGCTAGAGTAGCGGGGGGCGGGTCCAATGAGCAGTTCTTC.

This CDR3 is CAAKRAGAYNEQFF. For the CDR3, the DNA is TGTGCCGCCAAGAGGGCCGGTGCCTACAATGAGCAGTTCTTC. The genes are TRBV6-1 and TRBJ2-1; D may be TRBD2 (5 bases). V lost 11 bases and J lost 2, with 16 bases in between. The CDR3 spans 14 residues. Germline CDR1 is MNHNS and CDR2 is SASEGT.

The chain recombines TRBV11-3 with TRBJ2-3, with D perhaps matching TRBD2 (5 bases). From germline, CDR1 is SGHNT and CDR2 YENEEA. V gave up 10 bases and J gave up 0 bases, with 14 bases separating them. The CDR3 is 14 amino acids. CDR3 region: CATGSRASTDTQYF. CDR3 in DNA: TGTGCCACCGGATCGAGGGCTAGCACAGATACGCAGTATTTT.

The chain employs TRBV7-3 and TRBJ2-1, with D possibly TRBD2 on 6 matching bases. The CDR3 extends over 15 amino acids. Trimming took off 5 bases at V and 9 bases at J, with 20 bases between the two ends. The germline gives CDR1 SGHTA, CDR2 FQGTGA. CDR3 amino acids: CASSVSSGTGGEQFF. The CDR3 DNA reads as TGTGCCAGCAGCGTATCCTCCGGGACCGGGGGTGAGCAGTTCTTC.

The gene calls are TRBV5-1 and TRBJ2-3, with 7 bases fitting TRBD2. Looked up from germline, CDR1 is SGHRS and CDR2 is YFSETQ. The CDR3 has 16 residues. The V segment lost 4 bases and the J segment 5 bases; nucleotides outside the gene matches: 13. CDR3 region: CASSPAAAGEVDTQYF. The CDR3, as DNA: TGCGCCAGCAGCCCCGCGGCGGCGGGAGAAGTAGATACGCAGTATTTT.

The chain employs TRBV4-1 and TRBJ2-1; D uncertain. This CDR3 is built from 14 residues. Trimming took off 4 bases at V and 6 bases at J, with 13 bases between the two ends. Per germline, CDR1 MGHRA and CDR2 YSYEKL. This chain's CDR3 is CASSLGMVPNEQFF. The CDR3, as DNA: TGCGCCAGCAGCCTTGGGATGGTCCCCAATGAGCAGTTCTTC.

The V and J genes are TRBV10-3 and TRBJ2-1; D remains unclear. CDR1 ENHRY and CDR2 SYGVKD come from the germline V gene. Trimming removed 3 bases at V and 7 bases at J, with 19 bases between. The CDR3 runs to 16 residues. CDR3 loop: CAISDDRLPVGNEQFF. CDR3 bases: TGTGCCATCAGTGACGATCGACTTCCAGTAGGGAATGAGCAGTTCTTC.